The following is a T cell receptor beta chain sequence with its context. Its specificity is not known. These data belong to a study of beta chain features in type 1 diabetes. Overall study results and limits: Shorter TCRB CDR3s, moderately but significantly so, marked every one of the four CD4+ subsets in Type 1 diabetes patients.

Sequenced material consisted of expressed TCRB transcripts (all of the isolated RNA was reverse transcribed). Measured with immunoSEQ multiplex PCR; TCRdb has only the in-frame clones, and not every one. The sample has 20,000 to 25,000 clones; about 50% are singletons. The germline V gene has CDR1 SNHLY and CDR2 FYNNEI. The CDR3 is 13 residues long. V shed 2 bases and J shed 7 bases, with 9 bases lying between them. This TCR came from a man between 18 and 29 years old with type 1 diabetes. The rearrangement links TRBV2 to TRBJ2-1; D call uncertain. Source material: stem cell memory CD4+ T cells from blood. This CDR3 reads CASSERKQNEQFF. CDR3 bases: TGTGCCAGCAGTGAAAGAAAACAAAATGAGCAGTTCTTC.